The clone carrying this T cell receptor (beta chain) was observed at least ten times. In TCRdb, the RT-PCR reads were re-called with MiXCR into one record per CDR3 protein. The sample consists of 650,000 to 800,000 distinct CDR3 sequences, approximately 14% of them appearing once. This CDR3 has 17 residues. Trimming removed 0 bases from V and 0 bases from J, with 15 bases in between. Germline-derived CDR1 and CDR2 are SGHKS and YYEKEE (reference sequence). The data are from a study of response to subunit inactivated influenza vaccine. The clonotype comes from a man in his fifties or sixties who received an inactivated influenza vaccine. The sequencing here drew on PBMCs from blood, taken less than 15 days before vaccination. This chain connects TRBV5-5 to TRBJ1-1; D unresolved. The CDR3, as DNA: TGTGCCAGCAGCTTGGCCCTATCCAATCTGCTGAACACTGAAGCTTTCTTT. Residues: CASSLALSNLLNTEAFF.